This T cell receptor (beta chain) stems from a study of patients and donors after allogeneic stem cell transplantation. MiXCR, run by TCRdb on the RT-PCR reads, gives a single entry per CDR3 protein. The sample records about 76,000 distinct CDR3 sequences, roughly 29% being singletons. Trimming stripped 4 bases from V and 8 bases from J, with 14 bases between. CDR1 and CDR2 from the germline V gene are GTSNPN and SVGIG (reference sequence). The CDR3 contains 12 residues. The sample taken for sequencing was blood, either unsorted or a sorted T cell fraction (not recorded which). This clonotype was obtained from a human donor who was either an allogeneic HSCT recipient or a stem cell or donor lymphocyte infusion donor (not recorded which). It is not recorded whose cells these are; they may come from a transplant donor. V is TRBV30 and J is TRBJ1-1; weak D call: TRBD1 (6 bases). CDR3 sequence: CAWKTGHPEAFF. The CDR3 DNA is TGTGCCTGGAAAACGGGACATCCCGAAGCTTTCTTT.